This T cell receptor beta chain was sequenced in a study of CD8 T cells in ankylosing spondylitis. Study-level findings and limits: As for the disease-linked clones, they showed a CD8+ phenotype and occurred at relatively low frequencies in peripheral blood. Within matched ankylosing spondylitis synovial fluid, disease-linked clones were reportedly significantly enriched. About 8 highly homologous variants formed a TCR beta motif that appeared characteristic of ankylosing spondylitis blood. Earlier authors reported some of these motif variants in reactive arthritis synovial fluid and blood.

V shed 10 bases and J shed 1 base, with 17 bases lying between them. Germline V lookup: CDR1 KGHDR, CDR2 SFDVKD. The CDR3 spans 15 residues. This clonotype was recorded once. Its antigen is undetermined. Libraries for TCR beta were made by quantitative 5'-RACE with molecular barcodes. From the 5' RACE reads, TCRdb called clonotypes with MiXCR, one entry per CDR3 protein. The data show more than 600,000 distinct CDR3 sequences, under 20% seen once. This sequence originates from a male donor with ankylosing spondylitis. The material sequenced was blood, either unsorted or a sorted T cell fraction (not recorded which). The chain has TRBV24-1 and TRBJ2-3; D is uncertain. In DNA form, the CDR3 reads TGTGCCACGAACGACGCAACTGGACGCACAGATACGCAGTATTTT. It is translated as CATNDATGRTDTQYF.